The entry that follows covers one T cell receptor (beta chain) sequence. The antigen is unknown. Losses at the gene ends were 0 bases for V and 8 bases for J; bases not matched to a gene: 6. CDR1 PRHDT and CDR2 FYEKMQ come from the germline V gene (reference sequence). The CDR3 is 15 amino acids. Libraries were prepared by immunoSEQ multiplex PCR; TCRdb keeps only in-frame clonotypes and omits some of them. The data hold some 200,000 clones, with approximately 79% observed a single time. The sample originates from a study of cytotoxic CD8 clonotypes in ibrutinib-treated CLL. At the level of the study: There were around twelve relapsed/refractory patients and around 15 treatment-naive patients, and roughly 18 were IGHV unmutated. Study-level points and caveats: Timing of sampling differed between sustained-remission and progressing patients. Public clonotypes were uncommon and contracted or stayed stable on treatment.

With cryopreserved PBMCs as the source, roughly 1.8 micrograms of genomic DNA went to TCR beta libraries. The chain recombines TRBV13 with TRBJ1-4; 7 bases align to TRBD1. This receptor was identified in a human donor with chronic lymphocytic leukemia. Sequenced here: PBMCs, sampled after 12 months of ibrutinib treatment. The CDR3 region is CASSLGWGTDEKLFF. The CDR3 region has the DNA TGTGCCAGCAGCTTAGGCTGGGGGACAGACGAAAAACTGTTTTTT.